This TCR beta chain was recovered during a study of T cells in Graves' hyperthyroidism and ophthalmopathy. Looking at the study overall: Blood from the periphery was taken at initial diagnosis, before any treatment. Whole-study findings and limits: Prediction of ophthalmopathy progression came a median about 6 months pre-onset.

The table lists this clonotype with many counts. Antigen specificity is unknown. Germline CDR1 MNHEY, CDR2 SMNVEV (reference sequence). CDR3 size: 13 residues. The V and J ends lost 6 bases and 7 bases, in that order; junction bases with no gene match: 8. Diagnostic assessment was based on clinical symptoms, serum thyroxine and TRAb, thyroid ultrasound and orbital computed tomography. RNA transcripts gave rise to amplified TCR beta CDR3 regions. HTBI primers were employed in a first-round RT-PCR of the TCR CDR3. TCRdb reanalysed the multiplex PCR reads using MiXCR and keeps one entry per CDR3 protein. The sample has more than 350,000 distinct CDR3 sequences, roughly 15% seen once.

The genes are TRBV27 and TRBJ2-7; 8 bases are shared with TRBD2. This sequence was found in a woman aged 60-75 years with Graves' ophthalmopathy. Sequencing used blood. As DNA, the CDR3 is TGTGCCAGCAGCCGGCGCGGGGGGCGAGAGCAGTACTTC. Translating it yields CASSRRGGREQYF.